This T cell receptor beta chain was sequenced for a study of Graves' ophthalmopathy and Graves' hyperthyroidism. Whole-study findings and limits: Using 13 signatures, a model distinguished ophthalmopathy from stable hyperthyroidism, reaching around 90% sensitivity and approximately 80% specificity.

This clonotype was recorded at least ten times. Its specificity is not known. The V end lost 1 base, the J end lost 2 bases, and 9 bases lay between the germline ends. CDR1 is SGHDN and CDR2 is FVKESK in the germline V gene. This CDR3 comprises 14 residues. Each hyperthyroidism patient was newly diagnosed, with under 2 months' duration, and aged 18 to 65. PBMCs stemmed from over 8 ml of fresh peripheral blood. Amplification targeted the TCR beta CDR3 regions, with RNA transcripts as the source material. The workflow started with a first-round RT-PCR run with HTBI primers and then moved on to a second-round multiplex PCR. Each CDR3 protein gets one entry after TCRdb re-called the multiplex PCR reads with MiXCR. The table has 500,000 to 700,000 distinct CDR3 sequences, 22% seen once; the top ten hold approximately 7.7%.

The material sequenced was peripheral blood. V is TRBV14 and J is TRBJ2-7, with D possibly being TRBD1 (5 bases). The sequence was obtained from a woman between 18 and 29 years old with stable Graves' hyperthyroidism. Some clones in this sample may be carry-over from other donors' samples. CDR3 protein: CASSQVMGPYEQYF. CDR3 DNA: TGTGCCAGCAGCCAAGTTATGGGGCCCTACGAGCAGTACTTC.